This T cell receptor beta chain was retrieved from a study of blood T cell repertoires in COVID-19. Seattle patient enrollment occurred during active infection, with longitudinal follow-up thereafter. The V and J ends lost 5 bases and 2 bases respectively, with 13 bases between them. Germline lookup yields CDR1 MDHEN and CDR2 SYDVKM. The CDR3 consists of 15 residues. The method was immunoSEQ multiplex PCR; TCRdb's version includes in-frame clones alone and lacks a portion of them. The data hold some 200,000 clones, with roughly 85% observed a single time. The source is a woman in her 70s with COVID-19, enrolled during active disease. The rearrangement uses TRBV28 and TRBJ2-1; a weak D match, TRBD2 (6 bases). Sequences were obtained from peripheral blood. CDR3 sequence (DNA): TGTGCCAGCAGTCGGCCTAGCGCCACCTACAATGAGCAGTTCTTC. Translation gives CASSRPSATYNEQFF.